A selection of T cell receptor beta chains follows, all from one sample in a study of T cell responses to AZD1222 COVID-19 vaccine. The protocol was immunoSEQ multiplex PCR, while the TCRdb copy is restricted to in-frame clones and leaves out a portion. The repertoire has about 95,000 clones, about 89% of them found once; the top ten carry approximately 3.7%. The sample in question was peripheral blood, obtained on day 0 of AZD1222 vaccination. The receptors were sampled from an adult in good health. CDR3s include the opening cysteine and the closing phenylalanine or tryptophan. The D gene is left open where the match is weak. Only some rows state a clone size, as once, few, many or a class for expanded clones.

DNA: TGTGCCAGCAGCTTTGGGTCGGGGGGTACCTACAATGAGCAGTTCTTC; CDR3: CASSFGSGGTYNEQFF; J: TRBJ2-1; size: .; D: TRBD2; V: TRBV5-4
DNA: TGCGCCAGCAGCCCGGATTACGACGCCAGGAGGACCATATATTTT; CDR3: CASSPDYDARRTIYF; J: TRBJ1-3; size: .; D: .; V: TRBV5-1
DNA: TGCAGCGTTGCAAGACAGGGGCGGACTGAAGCTTTCTTT; CDR3: CSVARQGRTEAFF; J: TRBJ1-1; size: once; D: TRBD1; V: TRBV29-1
DNA: TGCGCCAGCAGCTTGGTTCCTAGCGAGAATGAGCAGTTCTTC; CDR3: CASSLVPSENEQFF; J: TRBJ2-1; size: .; D: .; V: TRBV5-1
DNA: TGTGCCAGCAGTGACGATCTAGCGGGGAACAATGAGCAGTTCTTC; CDR3: CASSDDLAGNNEQFF; J: TRBJ2-1; size: once; D: TRBD2; V: TRBV6-4
DNA: TGTGCCAGCAGCCCGTCAGGGGGCCGCACAGATACGCAGTATTTT; CDR3: CASSPSGGRTDTQYF; J: TRBJ2-3; size: .; D: TRBD1; V: TRBV7-2
DNA: TGTGCCAGCACCCAGGGGGTAGTAACCTATAATTCACCCCTCCACTTT; CDR3: CASTQGVVTYNSPLHF; J: TRBJ1-6; size: .; D: TRBD1; V: TRBV28
DNA: TGTGCCAGCAGTCCCGGACTAGCGGGTGCCTACGAGCAGTACTTC; CDR3: CASSPGLAGAYEQYF; J: TRBJ2-7; size: .; D: TRBD2; V: TRBV6-2/TRBV6-3
DNA: TGTGCCAGCATGGGTGGCTATGGCTACACCTTC; CDR3: CASMGGYGYTF; J: TRBJ1-2; size: .; D: .; V: TRBV12-3/TRBV12-4
DNA: TGTGCTAGTGGTTTTCTCCCCGGAAGGACGGTGGACGAGGGCTACACCTTC; CDR3: CASGFLPGRTVDEGYTF; J: TRBJ1-2; size: .; D: .; V: TRBV12-5
DNA: TGCGCCAGCAGCCAAGATCGTTATCCATCACCCCTCCACTTT; CDR3: CASSQDRYPSPLHF; J: TRBJ1-6; size: once; D: .; V: TRBV4-3
DNA: TGTGCCAGCAGCCCCAGGGGGATAAGCTACGAGCAGTACTTC; CDR3: CASSPRGISYEQYF; J: TRBJ2-7; size: .; D: TRBD1; V: TRBV7-8
DNA: TGTGCCAGCAGTTACGGCGGACTAGCGGGCCCCAGGGGGACGCAGTATTTT; CDR3: CASSYGGLAGPRGTQYF; J: TRBJ2-3; size: .; D: TRBD2; V: TRBV6-2/TRBV6-3
DNA: TGCGCCAGCTCCGGACAGGGGGCCCACGAGCAGTACTTC; CDR3: CASSGQGAHEQYF; J: TRBJ2-7; size: .; D: TRBD1; V: TRBV5-1
DNA: TGTGCCAGCAGCCCTGGAATCGCCTACTCTGGAAACACCATATATTTT; CDR3: CASSPGIAYSGNTIYF; J: TRBJ1-3; size: .; D: .; V: TRBV5-6
DNA: TGTGCCAGCAGTTTTAGAGGGCGGGTCACTGAAGCTTTCTTT; CDR3: CASSFRGRVTEAFF; J: TRBJ1-1; size: .; D: .; V: TRBV27
DNA: TGTGCCAGCAGCTTAGAGGGATCGGGGTTCTCACCCCTCCACTTT; CDR3: CASSLEGSGFSPLHF; J: TRBJ1-6; size: once; D: .; V: TRBV13
DNA: TGTGCCAGAAGTTCAGGTAAGGAAAGCAATCAGCCCCAGCATTTT; CDR3: CARSSGKESNQPQHF; J: TRBJ1-5; size: .; D: .; V: TRBV5-3
DNA: TGTGCCAGTCGAAATTTCGGGGCCCCAGATACGCAGTATTTT; CDR3: CASRNFGAPDTQYF; J: TRBJ2-3; size: .; D: .; V: TRBV6-5
DNA: TGTGCCAGCAGACCTCGAGAAACTGAAGCTTTCTTT; CDR3: CASRPRETEAFF; J: TRBJ1-1; size: .; D: .; V: TRBV6-5
DNA: TGTGCCAGCAGCCAAGGGGCCAGGGCTGGCTACACCTTC; CDR3: CASSQGARAGYTF; J: TRBJ1-2; size: once; D: .; V: TRBV3-1/TRBV3-2
DNA: TGTGCCAGCAGTTACCAGGGATTATATAATTCACCCCTCCACTTT; CDR3: CASSYQGLYNSPLHF; J: TRBJ1-6; size: once; D: .; V: TRBV6-5
DNA: TGTGCCAGCAGCTTGGGGGCTGAAGCTTTCTTT; CDR3: CASSLGAEAFF; J: TRBJ1-1; size: .; D: .; V: TRBV5-4
DNA: TGTGCCAGCAGCTTAGGAGGCAGGGGAAGCTCCTACGAGCAGTACTTC; CDR3: CASSLGGRGSSYEQYF; J: TRBJ2-7; size: .; D: .; V: TRBV7-6
DNA: TGCGCCAGCAGCCAGGCAAGGGGACTCCGTAACAATGAGCAGTTCTTC; CDR3: CASSQARGLRNNEQFF; J: TRBJ2-1; size: .; D: .; V: TRBV4-1
DNA: TGCGCCAGCAGCCAAGTAGCTGCGGGGGGGTACAATGAGCAGTTCTTC; CDR3: CASSQVAAGGYNEQFF; J: TRBJ2-1; size: once; D: TRBD2; V: TRBV4-1
DNA: TGTGCCAGCAGCTTGGGGACAGGGCAGACCCAATACGAGCAGTACTTC; CDR3: CASSLGTGQTQYEQYF; J: TRBJ2-7; size: few; D: TRBD1; V: TRBV5-6
DNA: TGTGGTATCTGGGCGGGCGACTATGGCTACACCTTC; CDR3: CGIWAGDYGYTF; J: TRBJ1-2; size: .; D: .; V: TRBV2
DNA: TGTGCCAGCAGTTTACCTGGGGCCAACGTCCTGACTTTC; CDR3: CASSLPGANVLTF; J: TRBJ2-6; size: .; D: .; V: TRBV12-3/TRBV12-4